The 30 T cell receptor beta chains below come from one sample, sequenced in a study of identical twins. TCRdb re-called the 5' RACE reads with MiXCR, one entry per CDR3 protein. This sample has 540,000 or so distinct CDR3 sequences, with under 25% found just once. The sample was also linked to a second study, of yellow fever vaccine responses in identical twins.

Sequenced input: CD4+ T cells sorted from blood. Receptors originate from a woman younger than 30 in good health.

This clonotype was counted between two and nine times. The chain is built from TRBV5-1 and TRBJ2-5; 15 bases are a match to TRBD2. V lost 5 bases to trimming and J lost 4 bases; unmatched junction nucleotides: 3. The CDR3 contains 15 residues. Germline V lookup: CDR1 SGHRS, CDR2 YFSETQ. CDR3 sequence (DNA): TGCGCCAGCAGGGGACTAGCGGGGGGTGGAGAGACCCAGTACTTC. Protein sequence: CASRGLAGGGETQYF. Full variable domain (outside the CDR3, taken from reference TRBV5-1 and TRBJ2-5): KAGVTQTPRYLIKTRGQQVTLSCSPISGHRSVSWYQQTPGQGLQFLFEYFSETQRNKGNFPGRFSGRQFSNSRSEMNVSTLELGDSALYLCASRGLAGGGETQYFGPGTRLLVL.

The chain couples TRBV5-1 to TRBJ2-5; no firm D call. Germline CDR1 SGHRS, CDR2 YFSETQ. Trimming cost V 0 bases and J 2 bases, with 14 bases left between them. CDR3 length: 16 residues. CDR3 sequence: CASSLVPLDGQETQYF. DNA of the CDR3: TGCGCCAGCAGCTTGGTTCCGCTGGACGGACAAGAGACCCAGTACTTC.

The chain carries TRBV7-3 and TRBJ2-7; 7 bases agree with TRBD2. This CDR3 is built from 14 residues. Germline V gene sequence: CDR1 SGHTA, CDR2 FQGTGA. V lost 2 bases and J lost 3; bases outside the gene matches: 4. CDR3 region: CASSLLGGSYEQYF. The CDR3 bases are TGTGCCAGCAGCTTATTAGGCGGGAGCTACGAGCAGTACTTC.

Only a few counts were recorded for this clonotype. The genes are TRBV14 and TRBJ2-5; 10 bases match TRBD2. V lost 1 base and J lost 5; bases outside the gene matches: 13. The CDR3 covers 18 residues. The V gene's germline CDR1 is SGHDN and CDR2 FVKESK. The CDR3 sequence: CASSQAGGLAGVRETQYF. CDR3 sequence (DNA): TGTGCCAGCAGCCAAGCCGGTGGTCTAGCGGGAGTTAGGGAGACCCAGTACTTC.

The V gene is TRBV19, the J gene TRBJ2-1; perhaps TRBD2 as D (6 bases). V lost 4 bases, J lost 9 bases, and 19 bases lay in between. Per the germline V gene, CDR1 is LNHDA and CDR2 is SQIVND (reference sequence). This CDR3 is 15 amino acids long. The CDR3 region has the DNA TGTGCCAGTAGTACCCTAGCGAACCCCACCCTTGAGCAGTTCTTC. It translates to CASSTLANPTLEQFF.

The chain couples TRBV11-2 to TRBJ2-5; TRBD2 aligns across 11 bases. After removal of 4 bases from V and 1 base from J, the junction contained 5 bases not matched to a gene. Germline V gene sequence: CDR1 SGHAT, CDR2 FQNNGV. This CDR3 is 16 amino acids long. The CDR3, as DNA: TGTGCCAGCAGCTACCCGACTAGCGGGGTCCAAGAGACCCAGTACTTC. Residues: CASSYPTSGVQETQYF. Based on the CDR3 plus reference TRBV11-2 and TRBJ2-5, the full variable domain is EAGVAQSPRYKIIEKRQSVAFWCNPISGHATLYWYQQILGQGPKLLIQFQNNGVVDDSQLPKDRFSAERLKGVDSTLKIQPAKLEDSAVYLCASSYPTSGVQETQYFGPGTRLLVL.

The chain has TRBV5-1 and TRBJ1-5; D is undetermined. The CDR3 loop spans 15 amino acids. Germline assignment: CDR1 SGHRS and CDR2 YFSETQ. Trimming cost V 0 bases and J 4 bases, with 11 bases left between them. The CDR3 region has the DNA TGCGCCAGCAGCTTGGAAGGCAGGAAGAATCAGCCCCAGCATTTT. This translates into CASSLEGRKNQPQHF.

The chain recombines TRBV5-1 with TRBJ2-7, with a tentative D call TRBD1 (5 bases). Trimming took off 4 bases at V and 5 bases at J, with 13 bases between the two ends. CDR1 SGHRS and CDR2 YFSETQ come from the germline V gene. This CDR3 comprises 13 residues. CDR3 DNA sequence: TGCGCCAGCAGCCAAACCAGGGTTGACGAGCAGTACTTC. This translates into CASSQTRVDEQYF. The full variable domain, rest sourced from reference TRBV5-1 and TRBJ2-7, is KAGVTQTPRYLIKTRGQQVTLSCSPISGHRSVSWYQQTPGQGLQFLFEYFSETQRNKGNFPGRFSGRQFSNSRSEMNVSTLELGDSALYLCASSQTRVDEQYFGPGTRLTVT.

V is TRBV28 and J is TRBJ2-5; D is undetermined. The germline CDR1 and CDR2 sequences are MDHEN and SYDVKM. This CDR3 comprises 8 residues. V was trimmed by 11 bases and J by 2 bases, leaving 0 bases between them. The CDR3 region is CAQETQYF. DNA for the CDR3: TGTGCCCAAGAGACCCAGTACTTC.

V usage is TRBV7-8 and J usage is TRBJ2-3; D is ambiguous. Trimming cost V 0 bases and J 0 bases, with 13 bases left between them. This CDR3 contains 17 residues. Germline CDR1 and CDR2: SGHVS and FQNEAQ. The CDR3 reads CASSLAYRGPSTDTQYF. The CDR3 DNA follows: TGTGCCAGCAGCTTAGCGTACAGAGGACCTAGCACAGATACGCAGTATTTT.

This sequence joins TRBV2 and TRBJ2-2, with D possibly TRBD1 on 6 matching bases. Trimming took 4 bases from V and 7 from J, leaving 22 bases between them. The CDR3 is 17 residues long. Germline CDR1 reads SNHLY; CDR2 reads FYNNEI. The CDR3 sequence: CASSVQGVGLLGGELFF. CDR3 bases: TGTGCCAGCAGTGTACAGGGTGTCGGGCTTCTGGGCGGGGAGCTGTTTTTT.

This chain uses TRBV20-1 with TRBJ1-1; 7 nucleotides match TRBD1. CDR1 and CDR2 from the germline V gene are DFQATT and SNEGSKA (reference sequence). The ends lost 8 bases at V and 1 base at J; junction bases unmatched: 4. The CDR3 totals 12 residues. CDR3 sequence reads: CSPGQPNTEAFF. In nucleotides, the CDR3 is TGCAGTCCGGGACAGCCGAACACTGAAGCTTTCTTT.

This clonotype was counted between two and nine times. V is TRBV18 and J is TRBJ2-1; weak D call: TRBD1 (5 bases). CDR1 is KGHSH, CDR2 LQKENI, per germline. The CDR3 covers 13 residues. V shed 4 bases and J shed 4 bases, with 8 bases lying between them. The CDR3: CASSQGIYNEQFF. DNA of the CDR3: TGTGCCAGCTCACAGGGGATATACAATGAGCAGTTCTTC.

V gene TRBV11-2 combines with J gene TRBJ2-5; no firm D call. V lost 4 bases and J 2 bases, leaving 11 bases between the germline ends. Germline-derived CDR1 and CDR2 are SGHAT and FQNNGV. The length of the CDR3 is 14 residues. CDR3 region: CASSSIDGQETQYF. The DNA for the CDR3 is TGTGCCAGCAGCTCCATCGACGGACAAGAGACCCAGTACTTC. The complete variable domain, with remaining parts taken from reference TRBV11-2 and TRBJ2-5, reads EAGVAQSPRYKIIEKRQSVAFWCNPISGHATLYWYQQILGQGPKLLIQFQNNGVVDDSQLPKDRFSAERLKGVDSTLKIQPAKLEDSAVYLCASSSIDGQETQYFGPGTRLLVL.

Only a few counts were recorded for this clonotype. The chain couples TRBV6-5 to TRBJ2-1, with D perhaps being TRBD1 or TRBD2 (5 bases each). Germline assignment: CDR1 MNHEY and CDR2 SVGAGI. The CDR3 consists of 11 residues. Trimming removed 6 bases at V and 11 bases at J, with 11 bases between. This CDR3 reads CASRNGAKQFF. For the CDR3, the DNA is TGTGCCAGCAGAAACGGGGCCAAGCAGTTCTTC.

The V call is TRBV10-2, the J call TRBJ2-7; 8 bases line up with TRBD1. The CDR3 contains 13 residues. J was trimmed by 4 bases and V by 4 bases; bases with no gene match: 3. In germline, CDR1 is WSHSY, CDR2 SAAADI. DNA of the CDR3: TGCGCCAGCAGTGCCCAGGGGGCATACGAGCAGTACTTC. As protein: CASSAQGAYEQYF.

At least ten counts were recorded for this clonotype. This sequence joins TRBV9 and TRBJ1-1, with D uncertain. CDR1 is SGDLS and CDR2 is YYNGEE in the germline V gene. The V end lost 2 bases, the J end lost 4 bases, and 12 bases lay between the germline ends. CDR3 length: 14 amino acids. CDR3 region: CASSVQARSTEAFF. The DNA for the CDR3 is TGTGCCAGCAGCGTTCAGGCCCGCAGCACTGAAGCTTTCTTT.

The CDR3 DNA follows: TGTGCCAGCACCGACACCCAGATCGCCACCGGGGAGCTGTTTTTT. It specifies CASTDTQIATGELFF. The chain joins TRBV7-8 to TRBJ2-2; D ambiguous. V dropped 7 bases and J dropped 4 bases, with 16 bases sitting between them. CDR1 is SGHVS and CDR2 is FQNEAQ in the germline V gene. The CDR3 contains 15 residues.

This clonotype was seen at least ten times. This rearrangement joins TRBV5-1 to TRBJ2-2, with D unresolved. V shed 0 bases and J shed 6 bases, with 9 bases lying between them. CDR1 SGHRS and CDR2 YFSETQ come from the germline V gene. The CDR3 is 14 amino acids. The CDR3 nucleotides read TGCGCCAGCAGCTTGGCAAGTAGGGCCGGGGAGCTGTTTTTT. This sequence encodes CASSLASRAGELFF.

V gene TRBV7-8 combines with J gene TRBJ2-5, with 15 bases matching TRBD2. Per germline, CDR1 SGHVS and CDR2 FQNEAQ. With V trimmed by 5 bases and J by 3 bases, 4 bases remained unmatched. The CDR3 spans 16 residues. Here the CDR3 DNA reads TGTGCCAGCAGCCTCGGACTAGCGGGGGGGAAAGAGACCCAGTACTTC. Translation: CASSLGLAGGKETQYF.

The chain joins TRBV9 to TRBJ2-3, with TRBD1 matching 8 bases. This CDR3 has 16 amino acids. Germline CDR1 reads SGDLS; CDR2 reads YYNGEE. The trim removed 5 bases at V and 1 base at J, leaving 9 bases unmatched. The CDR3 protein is CASSLIPGQGTDTQYF. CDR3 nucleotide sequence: TGTGCCAGCAGTCTTATTCCGGGACAGGGCACAGATACGCAGTATTTT. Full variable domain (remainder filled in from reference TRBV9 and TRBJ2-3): DSGVTQTPKHLITATGQRVTLRCSPRSGDLSVYWYQQSLDQGLQFLIQYYNGEERAKGNILERFSAQQFPDLHSELNLSSLELGDSALYFCASSLIPGQGTDTQYFGPGTRLTVL.

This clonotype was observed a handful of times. DNA of the CDR3: TGCAGTGCAACAGGTAGCGGGGGGAGCTCCTACGAGCAGTACTTC. This sequence encodes CSATGSGGSSYEQYF. J is TRBJ2-7 and V is TRBV20-1; 10 nucleotides align to TRBD2. Per germline, CDR1 DFQATT and CDR2 SNEGSKA (reference sequence). The CDR3 contains 15 residues. V was clipped by 6 bases and J by 0 bases; unmatched bases: 8.

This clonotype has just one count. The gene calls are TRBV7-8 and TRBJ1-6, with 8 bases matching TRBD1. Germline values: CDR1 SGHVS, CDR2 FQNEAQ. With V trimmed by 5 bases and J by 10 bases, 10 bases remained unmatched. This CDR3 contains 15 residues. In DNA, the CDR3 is TGTGCCAGCAGCCCTCCCGGGACAGGAGGGTCACCCCTCCACTTT. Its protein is CASSPPGTGGSPLHF.

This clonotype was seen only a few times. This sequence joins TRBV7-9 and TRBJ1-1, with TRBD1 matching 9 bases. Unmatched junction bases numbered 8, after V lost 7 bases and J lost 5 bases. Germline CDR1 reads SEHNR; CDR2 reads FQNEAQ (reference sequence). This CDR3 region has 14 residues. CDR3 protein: CASNWGQGATEAFF. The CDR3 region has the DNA TGTGCCAGCAACTGGGGACAGGGTGCGACTGAAGCTTTCTTT.

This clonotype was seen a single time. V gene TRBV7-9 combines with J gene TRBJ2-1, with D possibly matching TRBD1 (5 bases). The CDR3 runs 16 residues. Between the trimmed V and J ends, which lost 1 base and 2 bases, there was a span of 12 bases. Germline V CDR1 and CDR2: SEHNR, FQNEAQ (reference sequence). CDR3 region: CASSLESRAPYNEQFF. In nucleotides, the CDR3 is TGTGCCAGCAGCTTAGAATCCAGGGCCCCCTACAATGAGCAGTTCTTC. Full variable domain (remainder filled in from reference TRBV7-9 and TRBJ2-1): DTGVSQNPRHKITKRGQNVTFRCDPISEHNRLYWYRQTLGQGPEFLTYFQNEAQLEKSRLLSDRFSAERPKGSFSTLEIQRTEQGDSAMYLCASSLESRAPYNEQFFGPGTRLTVL.

The CDR3 nucleotides are TGCGCCAGCAGCTTGCCGGGAAACCAAGAGACCCAGTACTTC. Translating it yields CASSLPGNQETQYF. The V call is TRBV5-1, the J call TRBJ2-5, with D perhaps matching TRBD2 (5 bases). There are 14 residues in the CDR3. V was trimmed by 1 base and J by 0 bases, leaving 7 bases between them. Per the germline V gene, CDR1 is SGHRS and CDR2 is YFSETQ.

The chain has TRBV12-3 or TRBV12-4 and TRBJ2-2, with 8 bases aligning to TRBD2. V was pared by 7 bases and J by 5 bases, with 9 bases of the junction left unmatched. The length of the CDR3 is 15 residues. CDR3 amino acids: CASTTGSGMTGELFF. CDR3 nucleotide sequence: TGTGCCAGCACCACGGGTAGCGGGATGACCGGGGAGCTGTTTTTT.

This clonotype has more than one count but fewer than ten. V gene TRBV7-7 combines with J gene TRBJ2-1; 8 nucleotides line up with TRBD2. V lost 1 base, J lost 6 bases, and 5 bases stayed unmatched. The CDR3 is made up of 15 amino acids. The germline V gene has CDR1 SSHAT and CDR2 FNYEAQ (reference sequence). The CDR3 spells CASSLGTSRFNEQFF. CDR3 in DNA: TGTGCCAGCAGCTTAGGGACTAGCCGATTCAATGAGCAGTTCTTC.

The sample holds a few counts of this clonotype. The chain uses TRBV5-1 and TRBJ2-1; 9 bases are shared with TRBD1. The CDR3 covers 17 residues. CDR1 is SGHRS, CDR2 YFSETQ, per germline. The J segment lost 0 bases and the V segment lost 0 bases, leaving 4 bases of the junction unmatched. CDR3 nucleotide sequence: TGCGCCAGCAGCTTGGAGCCGACAGGGGGCTCCTACAATGAGCAGTTCTTC. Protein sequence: CASSLEPTGGSYNEQFF.

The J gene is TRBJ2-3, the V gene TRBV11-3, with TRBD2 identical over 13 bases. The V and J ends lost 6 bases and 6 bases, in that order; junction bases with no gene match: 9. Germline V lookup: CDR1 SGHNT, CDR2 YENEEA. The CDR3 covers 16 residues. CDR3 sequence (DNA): TGTGCCAGCAGTAGGACTAGCGGGAGTCGATTTGATACGCAGTATTTT. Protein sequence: CASSRTSGSRFDTQYF.